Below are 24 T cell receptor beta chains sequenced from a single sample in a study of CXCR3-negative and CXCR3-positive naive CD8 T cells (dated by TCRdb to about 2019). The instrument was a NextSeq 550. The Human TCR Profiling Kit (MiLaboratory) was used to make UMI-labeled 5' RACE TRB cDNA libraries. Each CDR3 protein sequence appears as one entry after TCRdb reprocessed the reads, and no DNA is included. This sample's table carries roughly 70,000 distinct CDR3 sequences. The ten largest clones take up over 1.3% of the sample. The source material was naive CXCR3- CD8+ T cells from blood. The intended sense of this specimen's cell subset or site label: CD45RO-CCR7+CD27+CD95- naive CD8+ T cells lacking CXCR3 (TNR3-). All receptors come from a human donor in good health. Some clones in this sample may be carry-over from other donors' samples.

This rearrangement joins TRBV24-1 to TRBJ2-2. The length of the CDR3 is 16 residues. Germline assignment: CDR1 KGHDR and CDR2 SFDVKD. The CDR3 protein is CATSDLRVVNTGELFF.

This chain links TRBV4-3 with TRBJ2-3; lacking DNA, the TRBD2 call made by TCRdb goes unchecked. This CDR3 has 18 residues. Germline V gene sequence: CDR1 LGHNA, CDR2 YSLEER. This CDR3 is CASSQGGIAGGQADTQYF.

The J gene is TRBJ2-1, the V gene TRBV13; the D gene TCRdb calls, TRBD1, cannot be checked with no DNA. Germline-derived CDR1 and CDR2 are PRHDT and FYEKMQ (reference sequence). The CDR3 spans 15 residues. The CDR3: CASSFRQVYYNEQFF.

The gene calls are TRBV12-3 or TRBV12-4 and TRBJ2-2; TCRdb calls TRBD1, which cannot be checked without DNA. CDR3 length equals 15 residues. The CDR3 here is CASSLRTDDTGELFF.

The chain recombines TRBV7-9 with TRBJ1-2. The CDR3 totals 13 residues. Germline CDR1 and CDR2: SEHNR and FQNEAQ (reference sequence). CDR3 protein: CASSQQAYYGYTF. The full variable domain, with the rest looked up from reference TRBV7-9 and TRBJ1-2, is DTGVSQNPRHKITKRGQNVTFRCDPISEHNRLYWYRQTLGQGPEFLTYFQNEAQLEKSRLLSDRFSAERPKGSFSTLEIQRTEQGDSAMYLCASSQQAYYGYTFGSGTRLTVV.

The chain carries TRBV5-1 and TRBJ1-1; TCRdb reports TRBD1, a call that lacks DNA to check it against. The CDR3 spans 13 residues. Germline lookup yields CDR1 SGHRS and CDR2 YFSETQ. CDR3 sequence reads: CASSFTGNTEAFF.

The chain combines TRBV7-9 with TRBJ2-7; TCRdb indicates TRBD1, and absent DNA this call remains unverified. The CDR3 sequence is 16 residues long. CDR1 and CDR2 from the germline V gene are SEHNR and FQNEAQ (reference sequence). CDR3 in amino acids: CASSLAEGAGSYEQYF.

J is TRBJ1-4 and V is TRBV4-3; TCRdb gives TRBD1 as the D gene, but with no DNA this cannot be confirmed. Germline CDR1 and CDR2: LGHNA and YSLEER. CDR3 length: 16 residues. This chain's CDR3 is CASSLLNRNSPSGLFF.

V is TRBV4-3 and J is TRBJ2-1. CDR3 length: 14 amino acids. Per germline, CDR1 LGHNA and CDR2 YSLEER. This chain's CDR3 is CASSPRDYYNEQFF.

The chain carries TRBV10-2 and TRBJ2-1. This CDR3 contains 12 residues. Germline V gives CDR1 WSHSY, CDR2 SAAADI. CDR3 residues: CASRTDYNEQFF.

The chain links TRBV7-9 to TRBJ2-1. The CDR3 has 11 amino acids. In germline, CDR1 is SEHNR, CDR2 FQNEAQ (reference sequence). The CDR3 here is CASSLLSEQFF.

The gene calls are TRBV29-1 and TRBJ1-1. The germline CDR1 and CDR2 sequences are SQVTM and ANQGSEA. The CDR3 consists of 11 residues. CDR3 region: CSVVVGAEAFF.

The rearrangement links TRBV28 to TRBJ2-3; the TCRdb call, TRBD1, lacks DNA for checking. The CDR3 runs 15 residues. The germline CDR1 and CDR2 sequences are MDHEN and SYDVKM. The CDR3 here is CASSGGQKSTDTQYF.

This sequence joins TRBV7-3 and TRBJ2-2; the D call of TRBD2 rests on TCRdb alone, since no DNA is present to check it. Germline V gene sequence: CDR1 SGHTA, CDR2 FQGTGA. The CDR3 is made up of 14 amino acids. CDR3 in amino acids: CASSQGLVAGELFF.

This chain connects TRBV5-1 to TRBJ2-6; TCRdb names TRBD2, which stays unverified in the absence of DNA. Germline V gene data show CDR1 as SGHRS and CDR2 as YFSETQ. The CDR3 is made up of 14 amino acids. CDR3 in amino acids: CASSGGRGANVLTF.

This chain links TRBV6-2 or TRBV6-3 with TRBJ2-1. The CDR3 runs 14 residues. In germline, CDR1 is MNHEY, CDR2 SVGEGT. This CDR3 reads CASSYHGSYNEQFF.

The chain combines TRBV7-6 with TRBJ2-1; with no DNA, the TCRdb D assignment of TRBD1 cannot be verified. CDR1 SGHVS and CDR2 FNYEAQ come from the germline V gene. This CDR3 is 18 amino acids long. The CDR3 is CASSPQGVTILSYNEQFF.

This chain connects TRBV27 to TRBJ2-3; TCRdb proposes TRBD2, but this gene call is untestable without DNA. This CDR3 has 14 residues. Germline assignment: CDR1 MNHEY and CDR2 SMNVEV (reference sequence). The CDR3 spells CASSFRALVDTQYF.

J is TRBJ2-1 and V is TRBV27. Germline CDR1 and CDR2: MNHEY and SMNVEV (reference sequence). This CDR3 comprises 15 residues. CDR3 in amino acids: CASSLARASYNEQFF.

The CDR3: CASSLVSGISYEQYF. The chain links TRBV5-1 to TRBJ2-7. The CDR3 loop spans 15 amino acids. Per germline, CDR1 SGHRS and CDR2 YFSETQ.

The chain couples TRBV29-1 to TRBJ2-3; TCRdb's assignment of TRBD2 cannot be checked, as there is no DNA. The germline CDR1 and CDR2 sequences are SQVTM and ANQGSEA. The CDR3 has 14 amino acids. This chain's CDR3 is CSVDSGVFTDTQYF.

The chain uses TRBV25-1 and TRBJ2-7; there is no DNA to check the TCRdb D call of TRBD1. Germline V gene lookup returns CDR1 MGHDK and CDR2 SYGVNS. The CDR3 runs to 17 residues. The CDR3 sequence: CASSESGQGPPPYEQYF.

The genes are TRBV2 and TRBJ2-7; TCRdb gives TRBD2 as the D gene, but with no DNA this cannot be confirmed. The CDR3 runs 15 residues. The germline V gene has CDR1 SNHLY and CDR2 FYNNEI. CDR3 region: CASRVVAGDGYEQYF.

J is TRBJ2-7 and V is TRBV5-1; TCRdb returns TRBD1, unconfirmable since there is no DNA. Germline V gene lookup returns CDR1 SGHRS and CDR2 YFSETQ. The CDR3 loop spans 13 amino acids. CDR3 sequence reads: CASRPTGSDEQYF.